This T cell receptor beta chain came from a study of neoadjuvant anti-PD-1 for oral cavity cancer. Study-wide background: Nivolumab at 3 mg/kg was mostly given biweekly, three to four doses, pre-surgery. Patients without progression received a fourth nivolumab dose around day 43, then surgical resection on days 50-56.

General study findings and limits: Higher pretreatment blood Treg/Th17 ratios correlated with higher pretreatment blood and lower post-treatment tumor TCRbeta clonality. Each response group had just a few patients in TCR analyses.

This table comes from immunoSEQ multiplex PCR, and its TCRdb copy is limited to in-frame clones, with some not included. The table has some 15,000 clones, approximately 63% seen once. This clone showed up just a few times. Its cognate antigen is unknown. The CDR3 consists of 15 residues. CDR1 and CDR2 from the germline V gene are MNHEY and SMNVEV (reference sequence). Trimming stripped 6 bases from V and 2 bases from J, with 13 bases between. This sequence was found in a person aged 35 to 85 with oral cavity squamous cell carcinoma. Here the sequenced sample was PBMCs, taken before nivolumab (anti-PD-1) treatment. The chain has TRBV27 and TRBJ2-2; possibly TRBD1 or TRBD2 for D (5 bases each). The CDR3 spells CASRTSGANTGELFF. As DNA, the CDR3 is TGTGCCAGCAGAACCTCCGGGGCCAACACCGGGGAGCTGTTTTTT.